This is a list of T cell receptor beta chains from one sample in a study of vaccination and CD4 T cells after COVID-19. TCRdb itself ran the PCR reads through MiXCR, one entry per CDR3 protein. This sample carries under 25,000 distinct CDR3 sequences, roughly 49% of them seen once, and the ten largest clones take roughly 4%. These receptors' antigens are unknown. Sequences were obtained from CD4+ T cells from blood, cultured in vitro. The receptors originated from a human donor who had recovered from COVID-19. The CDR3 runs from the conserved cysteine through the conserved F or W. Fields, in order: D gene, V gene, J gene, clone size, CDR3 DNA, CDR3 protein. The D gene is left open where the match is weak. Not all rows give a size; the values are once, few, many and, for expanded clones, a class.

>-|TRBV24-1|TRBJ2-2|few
TGTGCCACCAGTGATCCCAGGACTACGAACACCGGGGAGCTGTTTTTT
CATSDPRTTNTGELFF
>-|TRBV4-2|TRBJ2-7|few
TGTGCCAGCAGCCAAATGGAAGGGGCCGAGCAGTACTTC
CASSQMEGAEQYF
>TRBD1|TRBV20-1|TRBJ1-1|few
TGCAGTGCCGGGACAGGAGATCGAGCTTTCTTT
CSAGTGDRAFF
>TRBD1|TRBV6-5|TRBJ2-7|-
TGTGCCAGCAGTTACACTGACAGGGGAGCCTACGAGCAGTACTTC
CASSYTDRGAYEQYF
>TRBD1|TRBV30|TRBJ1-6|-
TGTGCCGGAACGCAGGGACAGGGAACTTCACCCCTCCACTTT
CAGTQGQGTSPLHF
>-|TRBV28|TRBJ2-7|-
TGTGCCAGCAGTGGAGTCCTGGGCGAGCAGTACTTC
CASSGVLGEQYF
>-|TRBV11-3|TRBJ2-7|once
TGTGCCAGCAGACTTGGGGGGGCTCAGTACTTC
CASRLGGAQYF
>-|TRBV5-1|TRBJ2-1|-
TGCGCCAGCAGTGGAACCGTCGGGTCCTACAATGAGCAGTTCTTC
CASSGTVGSYNEQFF
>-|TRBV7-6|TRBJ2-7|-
TGTGCCAGCAGCTTAACTAACACCTACGAGCAGTACTTC
CASSLTNTYEQYF
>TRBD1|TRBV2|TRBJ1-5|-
TGTGCCAGCAGTGAAGCCTTGGTCGGTAGGACAGGGGGTTTCAATCAGCCCCAGCATTTT
CASSEALVGRTGGFNQPQHF
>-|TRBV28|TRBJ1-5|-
TGTGCCAGCAGTCAAAGGGGATACCGGGCCCTCAATCAGCCCCAGCATTTT
CASSQRGYRALNQPQHF
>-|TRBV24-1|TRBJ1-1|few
TGTGCCACCCAAGGACCCAGCAGAACTGAAGCTTTCTTT
CATQGPSRTEAFF
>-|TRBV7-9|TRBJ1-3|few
TGTGCCAGCAGCTTAGCCGGTCACTCTGGAAACACCATATATTTT
CASSLAGHSGNTIYF
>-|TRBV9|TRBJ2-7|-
TGTGCCAGCAGCGTAGGTCCCGGTAGCTCCTACGAGCAGTACTTC
CASSVGPGSSYEQYF
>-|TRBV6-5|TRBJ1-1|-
TGTGCCAGCAGTTCCGCCCCAGGAACCACTGAAGCTTTCTTT
CASSSAPGTTEAFF
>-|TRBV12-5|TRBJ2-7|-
TGTGCTAGTGGTACTGGGGGGCTGAACTACGAGCAGTACTTC
CASGTGGLNYEQYF
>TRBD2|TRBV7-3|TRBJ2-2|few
TGTGCCAGCAGCTTAACGGGACTAGCGGACGGGGAGCTGTTTTTT
CASSLTGLADGELFF
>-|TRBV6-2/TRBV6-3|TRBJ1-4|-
TGTGCCAGCAGTTACTCCGGAGCAACTAATGAAAAACTGTTTTTT
CASSYSGATNEKLFF
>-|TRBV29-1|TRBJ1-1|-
TGCAGCGTGCAGGCAGGTAGAACTGAAGCTTTCTTT
CSVQAGRTEAFF
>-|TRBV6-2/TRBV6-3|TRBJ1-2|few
TGTGCCAGCAGAAACGGAGGGCAGATCTATGGCTACACCTTC
CASRNGGQIYGYTF
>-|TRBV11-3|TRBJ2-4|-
TGTGCCAGCAGCTTAGCCCCGTGGGAACTAGCCCTGGGGAACATTCAGTACTTC
CASSLAPWELALGNIQYF
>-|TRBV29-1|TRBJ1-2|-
TGCAGCGTTGGTCAGGGGAGGGATGGCTACACCTTC
CSVGQGRDGYTF
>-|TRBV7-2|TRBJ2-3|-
TGTGCCAGCAGCCCGGGGTGGGAGACAGATACGCAGTATTTT
CASSPGWETDTQYF
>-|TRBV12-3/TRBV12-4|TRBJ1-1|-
TGTGCCAGCAGTTTTGGTGAAGCTTTCTTT
CASSFGEAFF
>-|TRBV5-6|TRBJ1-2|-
TGTGCCAGCAGCTTGTGGGGACTTAACTATGGCTACACCTTC
CASSLWGLNYGYTF
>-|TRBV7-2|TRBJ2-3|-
TGTGCCAGCAGCTGGGGGGATACGCAGTATTTT
CASSWGDTQYF
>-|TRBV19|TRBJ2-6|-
TGTGCCAGTAGTAAACAAGCCTCTGGGGCCAACGTCCTGACTTTC
CASSKQASGANVLTF
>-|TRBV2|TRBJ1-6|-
TGTGCCAGCAGTGAAAATACCGGACGGATCTATAATTCACCCCTCCACTTT
CASSENTGRIYNSPLHF
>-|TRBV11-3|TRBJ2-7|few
TGTGCCAGCAGCTCCGGCCTTTTCTACGAGCAGTACTTC
CASSSGLFYEQYF
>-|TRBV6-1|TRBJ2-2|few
TGTGCCAGCAGACTAAGTGCCGGGGAGCTGTTTTTT
CASRLSAGELFF
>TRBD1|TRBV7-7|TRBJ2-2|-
TGTGCTAGCAGCGAACAGGGGATCGGGGAGCTGTTTTTT
CASSEQGIGELFF
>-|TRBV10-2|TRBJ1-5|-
TGCGCCAGCAGTGAGGGGGACGGATATAGCAATCAGCCCCAGCATTTT
CASSEGDGYSNQPQHF
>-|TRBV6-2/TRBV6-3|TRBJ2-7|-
TGTGCCAGCAGGCGGGACAGAAACCACGAGCAGTACTTC
CASRRDRNHEQYF
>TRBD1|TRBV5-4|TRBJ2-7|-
TGTGCCAGCAGGGGACAGGGATTTCACGAGCAGTACTTC
CASRGQGFHEQYF
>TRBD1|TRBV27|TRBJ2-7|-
TGTGCCAGCAGTCCGCAGGGGGCAGCCTACGAGCAGTACTTC
CASSPQGAAYEQYF
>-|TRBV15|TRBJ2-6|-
TGTGTCACCAGCAGCCCTGGGACCCCGGAGGCCAACGTCCTGACTTTC
CVTSSPGTPEANVLTF
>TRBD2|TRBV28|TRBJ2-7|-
TGTGCCAGCAGTTATCTCGGCGGGAGAGGGTACGAGCAGTACTTC
CASSYLGGRGYEQYF
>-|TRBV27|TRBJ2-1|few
TGTGCCAGCAGTTGGGACCGAGGACAGCAGTTCTTC
CASSWDRGQQFF
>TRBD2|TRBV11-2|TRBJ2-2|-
TGTGCCAGCAGCTCCCCGAGCGGGGGCACAACTGGGGAGCTGTTTTTT
CASSSPSGGTTGELFF
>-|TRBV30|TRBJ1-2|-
TGTGCCTGGGGTAGACTTAATAACTATGGCTACACCTTC
CAWGRLNNYGYTF
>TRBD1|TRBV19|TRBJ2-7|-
TGTGCCAGTAGTATTGCGGGGACAGGGGCCTACGAGCAGTACTTC
CASSIAGTGAYEQYF
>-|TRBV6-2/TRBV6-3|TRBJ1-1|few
TGTGCCAGCAGTTCCCGATGGGGGTACTTTGAAGCTTTCTTT
CASSSRWGYFEAFF
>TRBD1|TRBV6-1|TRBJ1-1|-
TGTGCCAGCAGCGACATACAGGGGGCGAAATCTGGCACTGAAGCTTTCTTT
CASSDIQGAKSGTEAFF
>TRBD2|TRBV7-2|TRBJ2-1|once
TGTGCCAGCAGCTTAGGACGGACTAGCGGGGGGCGGAATGAGCAGTTCTTC
CASSLGRTSGGRNEQFF
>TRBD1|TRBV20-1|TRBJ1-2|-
TGCAGTGCTCAGGACAGGGGTATAAACCATGGCTACAGCTTC
CSAQDRGINHGYSF
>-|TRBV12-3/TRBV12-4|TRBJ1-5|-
TGTGCCAGCAGTTTACAGACCAATCAGCCCCAGCATTTT
CASSLQTNQPQHF